This T cell receptor (beta chain) was obtained from a study of T cells in Graves' hyperthyroidism and ophthalmopathy. This clonotype has ten or more counts. The TCR beta CDR3 regions underwent amplification using RNA transcripts as the source. HTBI primers were employed in a first-round RT-PCR of the TCR CDR3. TCRdb recomputed calls from the multiplex PCR reads with MiXCR, one row per CDR3 protein. This sample has under 450,000 distinct CDR3 sequences, with 17% found just once. The CDR3 is 15 amino acids. V trimming: 6 bases; J trimming: 0 bases; junction bases outside the gene matches: 6. Germline values: CDR1 MNHEY, CDR2 SMNVEV (reference sequence).

The V gene is TRBV27, the J gene TRBJ2-7; 9 bases match TRBD1. The sequencing input was blood. This sequence was found in a woman in her 30s with Graves' hyperthyroidism that later progressed to Graves' ophthalmopathy. The CDR3 here is CASRLTGGPSYEQYF. CDR3 bases: TGTGCCAGCAGATTGACAGGGGGACCCTCCTACGAGCAGTACTTC.